These 32 T cell receptor beta chains were sequenced from one sample in a study of OX40 agonist ivuxolimab in advanced cancers. Sequencing was performed with immunoSEQ multiplex PCR; in TCRdb, only in-frame clones are kept and a portion is missing. The sample holds around 83,000 clones; roughly 90% are singletons and the top ten take about 2.5%. This specimen was CD4+ or CD8+ T cells sorted from blood, taken in a trial of the OX40 agonist ivuxolimab. The receptors come from an adult with an advanced solid tumor such as melanoma, head and neck, liver or kidney cancer.

The J gene is TRBJ2-5, the V gene TRBV7-3; TRBD1 matches 9 bases. Germline V gene lookup returns CDR1 SGHTA and CDR2 FQGTGA. The CDR3 has 16 residues. V was clipped by 5 bases and J by 5 bases; unmatched bases: 12. The DNA of the CDR3 is TGTGCCAGCAGCCGTAGGACAGGGGAAATGGGGGAGACCCAGTACTTC. This encodes CASSRRTGEMGETQYF.

This rearrangement joins TRBV21-1 to TRBJ2-3. TRBV21-1 is a documented pseudogene. This CDR3 spans 15 amino acids. The CDR3 loop is CASSSRDGSTDTQYF. In nucleotides, the CDR3 is TGTGCCAGCAGCAGTCGGGACGGAAGCACAGATACGCAGTATTTT.

Only one count was recorded for this clone. The chain carries TRBV7-8 and TRBJ2-3; a possible D gene is TRBD2 (6 bases). Between the trimmed V and J ends, which lost 0 bases and 3 bases, there was a span of 13 bases. Germline CDR1 is SGHVS and CDR2 is FQNEAQ. The CDR3 sequence is 16 residues long. CDR3 DNA: TGTGCCAGCAGCTTAGCCCCGGGAGCGACGACAGATACGCAGTATTTT. This translates into CASSLAPGATTDTQYF.

Details on this clone: Within the sample, other DNA sequences also encode this same CDR3. This rearrangement joins TRBV19 to TRBJ1-5; D is perhaps TRBD1 (5 bases). Germline V lookup: CDR1 LNHDA, CDR2 SQIVND (reference sequence). The CDR3 length is 15 residues. Between the trimmed V and J ends, which lost 4 bases and 2 bases, there was a span of 12 bases. In DNA, the CDR3 is TGTGCCAGTAGTACCAGGGTGAAGGGCAATCAGCCCCAGCATTTT. Translated, it gives CASSTRVKGNQPQHF. Based on the CDR3 plus reference TRBV19 and TRBJ1-5, the full variable domain is DGGITQSPKYLFRKEGQNVTLSCEQNLNHDAMYWYRQDPGQGLRLIYYSQIVNDFQKGDIAEGYSVSREKKESFPLTVTSAQKNPTAFYLCASSTRVKGNQPQHFGDGTRLSIL.

This clone was found once. The CDR3 loop is CASSRGSGSRNEQFF. The DNA for the CDR3 is TGTGCCAGCAGCCGAGGTAGCGGGAGTAGGAATGAGCAGTTCTTC. The V gene is TRBV7-2, the J gene TRBJ2-1, with 9 positions matching TRBD2. CDR1 is SGHTA and CDR2 is FQGNSA in the germline V gene. The trim removed 5 bases at V and 7 bases at J, leaving 9 bases unmatched. The CDR3 is 15 residues long.

The chain employs TRBV10-3 and TRBJ1-2; tentative D call: TRBD1 (6 bases). The V gene lost 4 bases and the J gene lost 4 bases, with 10 bases spanning the gap. CDR1 and CDR2 (germline): ENHRY, SYGVKD. The CDR3 totals 13 residues. CDR3 region: CAISGKQGYGYTF. The CDR3 bases are TGTGCCATCAGTGGGAAACAGGGCTATGGCTACACCTTC.

This rearrangement joins TRBV5-1 to TRBJ2-1, with 7 bases lining up with TRBD1. Losses at the gene ends were 4 bases for V and 5 bases for J; bases not matched to a gene: 6. CDR3 size: 14 residues. Per germline, CDR1 SGHRS and CDR2 YFSETQ. CDR3 DNA sequence: TGCGCCAGCAGCCCCTGGCAGGGGGACAATGAGCAGTTCTTC. Protein product: CASSPWQGDNEQFF.

This clone was seen once. The chain is built from TRBV28 and TRBJ2-7, with D hard to call. CDR1 is MDHEN and CDR2 is SYDVKM in the germline V gene. The CDR3 is 12 residues long. V gave up 6 bases and J gave up 0 bases, with 6 bases separating them. CDR3 sequence: CASSGISYEQYF. CDR3 nucleotide sequence: TGTGCCAGCAGCGGTATCTCCTACGAGCAGTACTTC.

The V call is TRBV5-1, the J call TRBJ2-1; D uncertain. Between the trimmed V and J ends, which lost 4 bases and 9 bases, there was a span of 11 bases. Germline-derived CDR1 and CDR2 are SGHRS and YFSETQ. The CDR3 spans 12 residues. CDR3 coding DNA: TGCGCCAGCAGCCCCGGTTGGGGTGAGCAGTTCTTC. Protein sequence: CASSPGWGEQFF. Drawing the rest from reference TRBV5-1 and TRBJ2-1, the complete variable domain is KAGVTQTPRYLIKTRGQQVTLSCSPISGHRSVSWYQQTPGQGLQFLFEYFSETQRNKGNFPGRFSGRQFSNSRSEMNVSTLELGDSALYLCASSPGWGEQFFGPGTRLTVL.

This chain joins TRBV30 and TRBJ2-3; D may be TRBD2 (6 bases). The CDR3 has 15 amino acids. V was clipped by 1 base and J by 2 bases, with 13 bases between them. Germline assignment: CDR1 GTSNPN and CDR2 SVGIG (reference sequence). The CDR3 loop is CAWSGLAALTDTQYF. DNA for the CDR3: TGTGCCTGGAGTGGCTTAGCGGCACTCACAGATACGCAGTATTTT.

This clone was seen only once. This chain joins TRBV5-1 and TRBJ2-1, with TRBD1 as a possible D gene (6 bases). V gave up 2 bases and J gave up 7 bases, with 13 bases separating them. Germline CDR1 and CDR2: SGHRS and YFSETQ. The CDR3 is 14 residues long. The CDR3 DNA follows: TGCGCCAGCAGCTTAACAGGGATGAGGAATGAGCAGTTCTTC. Its translation is CASSLTGMRNEQFF.

V usage is TRBV25-1 and J usage is TRBJ1-2; 8 nucleotides match TRBD1. This CDR3 spans 14 amino acids. Germline CDR1 MGHDK, CDR2 SYGVNS. Unmatched junction bases numbered 4, after V lost 4 bases and J lost 3 bases. CDR3: CASSVTGGDYGYTF. The CDR3 DNA reads as TGTGCCAGCAGTGTAACAGGGGGGGACTATGGCTACACCTTC.

The rearrangement uses TRBV19 and TRBJ2-2; tentative D call: TRBD2 (5 bases). The germline V and J ends were trimmed by 3 bases and 4 bases, with 12 bases remaining between them. This CDR3 region has 15 residues. Germline loops: CDR1 LNHDA, CDR2 SQIVND (reference sequence). DNA of the CDR3: TGTGCCAGTAGTATTGGAGGCAGACGCACCGGGGAGCTGTTTTTT. Amino acid sequence: CASSIGGRRTGELFF.

V usage is TRBV28 and J usage is TRBJ1-2, with unresolved D. The germline V gene has CDR1 MDHEN and CDR2 SYDVKM. V shed 6 bases and J shed 8 bases, with 13 bases lying between them. The CDR3 is made up of 12 amino acids. The CDR3 loop reads CASRRSGSGYTF. The DNA for the CDR3 is TGTGCCAGCAGAAGGTCGGGGTCGGGCTACACCTTC.

The chain joins TRBV28 to TRBJ2-7, with D perhaps TRBD1 or TRBD2 (7 bases each). V dropped 3 bases and J dropped 5 bases, with 38 bases sitting between them. There are 22 residues in the CDR3. Per germline, CDR1 MDHEN and CDR2 SYDVKM. CDR3 bases: TGTGCCAGCAGTTTTCTCCATCAGGGGGGGATCGGCGGGAGTGTACGGTTCCACGAGCAGTACTTC. It is translated as CASSFLHQGGIGGSVRFHEQYF.

V and J are TRBV5-6 and TRBJ2-7; a weak D match, TRBD1 (5 bases). Germline CDR1 SGHDT, CDR2 YYEEEE. The CDR3 is made up of 18 amino acids. V was cut by 5 bases and J by 1 base, with 25 bases left in between. CDR3: CASSSKRDLRKGSYEQYF. The CDR3 nucleotides read TGTGCCAGCAGTTCCAAACGAGACCTTCGAAAGGGGTCCTACGAGCAGTACTTC.

V gene TRBV5-6 combines with J gene TRBJ2-5; D possibly corresponds to TRBD2 (6 bases). This CDR3 has 18 residues. Trimming cost V 6 bases and J 7 bases, with 31 bases left between them. The germline CDR1 and CDR2 sequences are SGHDT and YYEEEE. The CDR3 nucleotides read TGTGCCAGCACCCGAGCGGCGGCCGGGCAGGGAGGACCGGGGACCCAGTACTTC. This gives the protein CASTRAAAGQGGPGTQYF.

The V and J genes are TRBV9 and TRBJ1-2, with D unresolved. Deletions cut 4 bases from V and 8 bases from J, with 15 bases between. CDR3 length: 13 amino acids. The germline V gene encodes CDR1 SGDLS and CDR2 YYNGEE. CDR3 sequence: CASSRGREGGYTF. The CDR3 nucleotides are TGTGCCAGCAGCCGAGGACGGGAGGGAGGCTACACCTTC.

The rearrangement uses TRBV19 and TRBJ1-1; possible D gene TRBD1, 5 bases. The CDR3 totals 14 residues. The V gene's germline CDR1 is LNHDA and CDR2 SQIVND (reference sequence). Trimming shortened V by 7 bases and J by 9 bases, and 21 bases separated the two germline ends. The CDR3, as DNA: TGTGCCAGTACCACACACCGGGACCTTCAAAAAGCTTTCTTT. This gives the protein CASTTHRDLQKAFF.

V is TRBV5-1 and J is TRBJ1-2; unclear D gene. There are 12 residues in the CDR3. Germline V gene sequence: CDR1 SGHRS, CDR2 YFSETQ. Trimming took off 4 bases at V and 7 bases at J, with 11 bases between the two ends. The CDR3 nucleotides are TGCGCCAGCAGCCTGGATCGCCTTGGCTACACCTTC. Its translation: CASSLDRLGYTF. Filled out from reference TRBV5-1 and TRBJ1-2, the complete variable domain reads KAGVTQTPRYLIKTRGQQVTLSCSPISGHRSVSWYQQTPGQGLQFLFEYFSETQRNKGNFPGRFSGRQFSNSRSEMNVSTLELGDSALYLCASSLDRLGYTFGSGTRLTVV.

This clone was counted only a few times. This sequence joins TRBV20-1 and TRBJ2-1; D gene ambiguous. This CDR3 has 8 amino acids. The V gene's germline CDR1 is DFQATT and CDR2 SNEGSKA (reference sequence). The CDR3 protein is CSLDEQFF. CDR3 bases: TGCAGCCTGGATGAGCAGTTCTTC.

The chain combines TRBV2 with TRBJ1-2; 7 bases align to TRBD1. There are 13 residues in the CDR3. CDR1 SNHLY and CDR2 FYNNEI come from the germline V gene. With V trimmed by 6 bases and J by 2 bases, 3 bases remained unmatched. CDR3 sequence (DNA): TGTGCCAGCAGGCAGACAGGGAACTATGGCTACACCTTC. Translating gives CASRQTGNYGYTF.

This clone was seen a single time. The chain has TRBV7-3 and TRBJ1-5; a possible D gene is TRBD1 (6 bases). From germline, CDR1 is SGHTA and CDR2 FQGTGA. The V gene lost 4 bases and the J gene lost 5 bases, with 12 bases spanning the gap. This CDR3 is 14 amino acids long. The CDR3 sequence: CASSSWGADQPQHF. Written as DNA, the CDR3 is TGTGCCAGCAGCTCATGGGGGGCCGATCAGCCCCAGCATTTT.

The rearrangement links TRBV9 to TRBJ1-1; 7 nucleotides line up with TRBD1. Germline V gene data show CDR1 as SGDLS and CDR2 as YYNGEE. The CDR3 runs to 15 residues. V trimming: 4 bases; J trimming: 1 base; junction bases outside the gene matches: 7. The CDR3 is CASSPGDRWNTEAFF. The CDR3 DNA sequence: TGTGCCAGCAGCCCTGGGGACAGATGGAACACTGAAGCTTTCTTT.

This rearrangement joins TRBV10-3 to TRBJ2-2; 8 nucleotides agree with TRBD1. Germline V gene lookup returns CDR1 ENHRY and CDR2 SYGVKD. The CDR3 is made up of 15 amino acids. The V segment lost 3 bases and the J segment 5 bases; nucleotides outside the gene matches: 5. In nucleotides, the CDR3 is TGTGCCATCAGTGACCAGGGGGCGCGGACCGGGGAGCTGTTTTTT. Its protein is CAISDQGARTGELFF.

This rearrangement joins TRBV7-9 to TRBJ2-5, with TRBD2 as a possible D gene (6 bases). From germline, CDR1 is SEHNR and CDR2 FQNEAQ (reference sequence). V was pared by 5 bases and J by 5 bases, with 18 bases between. The CDR3 length is 15 residues. CDR3 sequence (DNA): TGTGCCAGCAGCCGCTACGTGGAGGCGGGGGAGACCCAGTACTTC. Translating gives CASSRYVEAGETQYF.

The rearrangement joins TRBV5-6 to TRBJ1-2; TRBD1 matches 11 bases. CDR3 length: 15 residues. V dropped 2 bases and J dropped 4; count of bases not matched to a gene: 4. Per germline, CDR1 SGHDT and CDR2 YYEEEE. CDR3 sequence (DNA): TGTGCCAGCAGCTTCCCGGGACAGGGGGGCTATGGCTACACCTTC. Translating gives CASSFPGQGGYGYTF.

This clone was counted between two and nine times. The CDR3 bases are TGTGCCAGCAGTTCAAACCAAAATCAGCCCCAGCATTTT. Protein product: CASSSNQNQPQHF. V usage is TRBV28 and J usage is TRBJ1-5, with D uncertain. The V end lost 4 bases, the J end lost 4 bases, and 8 bases lay between the germline ends. CDR3 length equals 13 residues. From germline, CDR1 is MDHEN and CDR2 SYDVKM.

This chain joins TRBV27 and TRBJ2-1; 12 bases line up with TRBD2. V dropped 7 bases and J dropped 9; count of bases not matched to a gene: 13. The CDR3 covers 16 residues. Germline V gene data show CDR1 as MNHEY and CDR2 as SMNVEV (reference sequence). The CDR3 nucleotides read TGTGCCAGCAAGATGCTAGCGGGGGGGTGGCGGGGTGAGCAGTTCTTC. Its translation is CASKMLAGGWRGEQFF.

V and J are TRBV10-3 and TRBJ2-7; 9 bases are a match to TRBD2. In germline, CDR1 is ENHRY, CDR2 SYGVKD. J lost 0 bases, V lost 9 bases, and 6 bases had no gene match. This CDR3 region has 14 residues. The DNA for the CDR3 is TGTGCCATTCGAATTAGCGGGAGCTCCTACGAGCAGTACTTC. It is translated as CAIRISGSSYEQYF.

The rearrangement uses TRBV5-1 and TRBJ2-1, with D possibly being TRBD2 (5 bases). Trimming pared 1 base from V and 0 bases from J, leaving 8 bases between. This CDR3 spans 15 amino acids. CDR1 is SGHRS and CDR2 is YFSETQ in the germline V gene. The CDR3 protein is CASSLMGSSYNEQFF. In DNA form, the CDR3 reads TGCGCCAGCAGCTTGATGGGGAGCTCCTACAATGAGCAGTTCTTC.

The genes are TRBV9 and TRBJ2-2; 8 bases are shared with TRBD1. The CDR3 runs 14 residues. J was trimmed by 5 bases and V by 0 bases; bases with no gene match: 0. Germline values: CDR1 SGDLS, CDR2 YYNGEE. The CDR3: CASSVGDRTGELFF. CDR3 DNA sequence: TGTGCCAGCAGCGTAGGGGACAGGACCGGGGAGCTGTTTTTT. The full variable domain, with the rest looked up from reference TRBV9 and TRBJ2-2, is DSGVTQTPKHLITATGQRVTLRCSPRSGDLSVYWYQQSLDQGLQFLIQYYNGEERAKGNILERFSAQQFPDLHSELNLSSLELGDSALYFCASSVGDRTGELFFGEGSRLTVL.